This T cell receptor (beta chain) comes out of a study of CD8+ T cells in alopecia areata. Overall study context: It was 6 to 18 months of tofacitinib, and then there were 6 months off drug.

As the sequencing template, cDNA was produced by extracting RNA and reverse transcribing it. The assay was immunoSEQ multiplex PCR, and TCRdb's table has in-frame clones only and misses some. The data hold 150,000 to 200,000 clones, with approximately 50% observed a single time. Treatment meaning: oral pan-JAK inhibitor, 5-10 mg twice daily. Patients with alopecia areata provided lesional scalp punch biopsies as well as peripheral blood. This clone was detected a few times. V was pared by 5 bases and J by 3 bases, with 7 bases of the junction left unmatched. This CDR3 has 17 amino acids. CDR1 and CDR2 (germline): LNHDA, SQIVND (reference sequence).

The source material was CD8+ T cells sorted from blood, sampled around week 54, from a patient treated with tofacitinib. The chain employs TRBV19 and TRBJ2-1, with TRBD2 identical over 13 bases. This TCR was sampled from a human donor with alopecia areata. As DNA, the CDR3 is TGTGCCAGTAGTCTCGGACTAGCGGGGGAGATCTACAATGAGCAGTTCTTC. Translating gives CASSLGLAGEIYNEQFF.